The source of this TCR beta chain is a study of T cells in Graves' hyperthyroidism and ophthalmopathy. This clonotype was seen ten or more times. Amplification yielded TCR beta CDR3 regions, with RNA transcripts as the source. Using the HTBI primer set, a first-round RT-PCR was run on the TCR CDR3. TCRdb re-derived calls from the multiplex PCR reads in MiXCR, one entry per CDR3 protein. The sample has around 350,000 distinct CDR3 sequences; approximately 18% are singletons. Each diagnosis was grounded in clinical symptoms, serum thyroxine and TRAb, thyroid ultrasound, and orbital computed tomography. V lost 5 bases and J lost 2, with 9 bases in between. The CDR3 consists of 13 residues.

The chain recombines TRBV12-3 or TRBV12-4 with TRBJ1-2; a possible D gene is TRBD1 (5 bases). The material sequenced was blood. The TCR sequence derives from a woman aged 25-40 years with Graves' hyperthyroidism that later progressed to Graves' ophthalmopathy. The CDR3 reads CASSQGGNYGYTF. The CDR3 nucleotides are TGTGCCAGCAGTCAGGGAGGAAACTATGGCTACACCTTC.